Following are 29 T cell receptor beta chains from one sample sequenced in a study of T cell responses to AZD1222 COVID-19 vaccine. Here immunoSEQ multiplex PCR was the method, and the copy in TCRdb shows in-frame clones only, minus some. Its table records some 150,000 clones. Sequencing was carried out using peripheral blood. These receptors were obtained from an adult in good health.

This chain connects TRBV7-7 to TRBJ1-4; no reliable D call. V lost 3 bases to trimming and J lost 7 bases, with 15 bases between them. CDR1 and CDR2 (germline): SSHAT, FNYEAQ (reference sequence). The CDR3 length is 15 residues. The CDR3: CASSFWVWFTEKLFF. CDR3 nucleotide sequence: TGTGCCAGCAGCTTCTGGGTCTGGTTTACTGAAAAACTGTTTTTT. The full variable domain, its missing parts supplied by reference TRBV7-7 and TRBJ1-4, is GAGVSQSPRYKVTKRGQDVTLRCDPISSHATLYWYQQALGQGPEFLTYFNYEAQPDKSGLPSDRFSAERPEGSISTLTIQRTEQRDSAMYRCASSFWVWFTEKLFFGSGTQLSVL.

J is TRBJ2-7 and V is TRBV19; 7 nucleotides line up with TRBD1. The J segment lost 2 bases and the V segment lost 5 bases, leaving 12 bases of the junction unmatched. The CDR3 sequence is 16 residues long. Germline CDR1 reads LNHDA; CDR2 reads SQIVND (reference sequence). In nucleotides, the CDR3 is TGTGCCAGTAGTCCGTGGACAGGAGGAGCGGCCTACGAGCAGTACTTC. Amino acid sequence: CASSPWTGGAAYEQYF.

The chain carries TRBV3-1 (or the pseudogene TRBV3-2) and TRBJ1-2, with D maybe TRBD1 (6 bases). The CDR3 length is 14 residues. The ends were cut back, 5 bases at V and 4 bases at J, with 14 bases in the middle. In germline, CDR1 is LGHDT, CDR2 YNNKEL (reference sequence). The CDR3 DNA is TGTGCCAGCAGCAGTAGGGGGAAGGCCTATGGCTACACCTTC. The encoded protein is CASSSRGKAYGYTF.

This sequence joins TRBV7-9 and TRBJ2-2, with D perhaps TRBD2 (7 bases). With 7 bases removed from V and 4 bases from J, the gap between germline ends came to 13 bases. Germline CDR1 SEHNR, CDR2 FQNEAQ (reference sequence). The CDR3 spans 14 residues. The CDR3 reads CASNRGGGTGELFF. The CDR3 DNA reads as TGTGCCAGCAACCGAGGGGGGGGCACCGGGGAGCTGTTTTTT.

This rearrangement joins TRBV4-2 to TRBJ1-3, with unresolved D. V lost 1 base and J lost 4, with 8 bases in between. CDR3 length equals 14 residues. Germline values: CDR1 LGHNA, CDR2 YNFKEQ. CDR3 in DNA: TGTGCCAGCAGCCAAGGGGGAGGGGGAAACACCATATATTTT. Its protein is CASSQGGGGNTIYF.

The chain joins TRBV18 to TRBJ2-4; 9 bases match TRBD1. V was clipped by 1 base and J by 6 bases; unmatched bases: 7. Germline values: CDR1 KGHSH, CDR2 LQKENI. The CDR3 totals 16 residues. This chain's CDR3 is CASSPQLGGQGNIQYF. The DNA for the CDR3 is TGTGCCAGCTCACCACAACTTGGGGGACAGGGAAACATTCAGTACTTC.

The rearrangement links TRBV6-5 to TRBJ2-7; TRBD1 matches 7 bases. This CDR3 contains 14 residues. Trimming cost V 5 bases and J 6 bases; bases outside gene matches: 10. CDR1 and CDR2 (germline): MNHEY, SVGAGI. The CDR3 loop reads CASSQPGGRVEQYF. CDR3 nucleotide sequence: TGTGCCAGCAGTCAGCCAGGGGGTCGGGTCGAGCAGTACTTC.

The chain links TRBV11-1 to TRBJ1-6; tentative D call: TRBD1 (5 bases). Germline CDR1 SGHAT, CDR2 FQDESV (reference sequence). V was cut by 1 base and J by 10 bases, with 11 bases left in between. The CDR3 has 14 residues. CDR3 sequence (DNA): TGTGCCAGCAGCTTAGGCTCCGGGGACTCACCCCTCCACTTT. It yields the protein CASSLGSGDSPLHF.

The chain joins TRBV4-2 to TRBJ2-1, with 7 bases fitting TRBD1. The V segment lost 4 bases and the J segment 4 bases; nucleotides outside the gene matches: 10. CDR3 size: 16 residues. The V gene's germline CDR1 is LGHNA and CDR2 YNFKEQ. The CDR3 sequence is CASSRAGTESYNEQFF. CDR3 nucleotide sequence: TGTGCCAGCAGCCGCGCAGGGACAGAATCGTACAATGAGCAGTTCTTC.

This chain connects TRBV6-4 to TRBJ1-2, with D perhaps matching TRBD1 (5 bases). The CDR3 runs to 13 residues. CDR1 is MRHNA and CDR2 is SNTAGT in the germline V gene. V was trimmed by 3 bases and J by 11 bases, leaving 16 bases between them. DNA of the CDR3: TGTGCCAGCAGTGATGGGGAGGGGAAGCGATACACCTTC. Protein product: CASSDGEGKRYTF.

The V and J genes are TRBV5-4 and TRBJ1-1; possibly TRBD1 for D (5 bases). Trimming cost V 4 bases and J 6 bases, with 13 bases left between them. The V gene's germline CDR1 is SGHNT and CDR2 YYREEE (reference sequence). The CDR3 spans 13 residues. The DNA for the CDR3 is TGTGCCAGCAGCCTGCAGGGCACTCCTGAAGCTTTCTTT. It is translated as CASSLQGTPEAFF.

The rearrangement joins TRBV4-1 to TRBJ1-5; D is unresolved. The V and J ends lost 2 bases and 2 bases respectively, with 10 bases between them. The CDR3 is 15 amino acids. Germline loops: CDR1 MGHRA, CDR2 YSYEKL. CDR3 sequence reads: CASSQTWNGNQPQHF. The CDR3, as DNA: TGCGCCAGCAGCCAAACGTGGAACGGCAATCAGCCCCAGCATTTT.

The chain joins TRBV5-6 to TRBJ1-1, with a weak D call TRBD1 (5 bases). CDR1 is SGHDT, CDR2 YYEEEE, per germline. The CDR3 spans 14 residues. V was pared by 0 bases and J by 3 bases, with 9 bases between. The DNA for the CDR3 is TGTGCCAGCAGCTTGGTTGGGGGATACACTGAAGCTTTCTTT. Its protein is CASSLVGGYTEAFF.

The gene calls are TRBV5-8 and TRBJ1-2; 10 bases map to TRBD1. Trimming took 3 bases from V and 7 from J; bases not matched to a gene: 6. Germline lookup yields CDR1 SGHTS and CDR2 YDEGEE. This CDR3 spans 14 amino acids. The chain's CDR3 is CASSWPRTGGGYTF. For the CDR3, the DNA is TGTGCCAGCAGCTGGCCTCGGACAGGGGGTGGCTACACCTTC.

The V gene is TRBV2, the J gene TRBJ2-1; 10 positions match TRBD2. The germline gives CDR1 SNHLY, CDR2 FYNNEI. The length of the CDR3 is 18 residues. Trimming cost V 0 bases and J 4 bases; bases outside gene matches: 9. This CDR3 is CASSEAWLAGVTYNEQFF. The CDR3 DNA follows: TGTGCCAGCAGTGAAGCGTGGCTAGCGGGGGTCACATACAATGAGCAGTTCTTC.

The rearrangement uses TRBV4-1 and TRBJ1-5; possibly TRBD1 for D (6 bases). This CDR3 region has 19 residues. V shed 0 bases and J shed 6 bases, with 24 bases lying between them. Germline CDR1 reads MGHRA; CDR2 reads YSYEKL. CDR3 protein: CASSQDSGRGIPQGQPQHF. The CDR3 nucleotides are TGCGCCAGCAGCCAAGATTCGGGCAGGGGAATTCCACAGGGTCAGCCCCAGCATTTT.

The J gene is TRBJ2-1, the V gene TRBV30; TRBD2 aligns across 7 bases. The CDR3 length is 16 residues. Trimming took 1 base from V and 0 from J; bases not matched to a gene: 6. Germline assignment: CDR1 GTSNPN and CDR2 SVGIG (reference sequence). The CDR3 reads CAWSAIAGGSYNEQFF. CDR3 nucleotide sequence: TGTGCCTGGAGTGCAATAGCGGGCGGCTCCTACAATGAGCAGTTCTTC.

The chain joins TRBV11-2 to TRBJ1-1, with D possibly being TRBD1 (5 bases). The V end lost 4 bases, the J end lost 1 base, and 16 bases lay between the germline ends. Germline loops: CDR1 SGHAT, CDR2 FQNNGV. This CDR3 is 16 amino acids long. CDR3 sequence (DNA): TGTGCCAGCAGCTCGTACACAGGAAATCCGAACACTGAAGCTTTCTTT. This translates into CASSSYTGNPNTEAFF.

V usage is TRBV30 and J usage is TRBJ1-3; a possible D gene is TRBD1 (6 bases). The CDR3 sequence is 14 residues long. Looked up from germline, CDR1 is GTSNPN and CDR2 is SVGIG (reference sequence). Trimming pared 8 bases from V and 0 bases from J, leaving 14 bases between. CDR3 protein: CALNFRGSGNTIYF. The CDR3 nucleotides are TGTGCCCTGAACTTCAGGGGCTCTGGAAACACCATATATTTT. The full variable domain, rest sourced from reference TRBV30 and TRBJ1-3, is SQTIHQWPATLVQPVGSPLSLECTVEGTSNPNLYWYRQAAGRGLQLLFYSVGIGQISSEVPQNLSASRPQDRQFILSSKKLLLSDSGFYLCALNFRGSGNTIYFGEGSWLTVV.

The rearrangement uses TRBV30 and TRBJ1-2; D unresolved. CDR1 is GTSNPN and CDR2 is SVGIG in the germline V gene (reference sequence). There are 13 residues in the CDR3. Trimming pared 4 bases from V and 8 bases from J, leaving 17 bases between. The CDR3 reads CAWTAGDPRGYTF. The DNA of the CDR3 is TGTGCCTGGACCGCCGGGGATCCTAGGGGCTACACCTTC.

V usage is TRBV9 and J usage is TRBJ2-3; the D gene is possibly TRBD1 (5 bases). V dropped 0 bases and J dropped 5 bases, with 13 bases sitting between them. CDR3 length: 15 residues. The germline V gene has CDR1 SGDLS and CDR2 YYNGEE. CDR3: CASSVEPGKGDTQYF. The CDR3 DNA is TGTGCCAGCAGCGTAGAGCCAGGGAAAGGAGATACGCAGTATTTT.

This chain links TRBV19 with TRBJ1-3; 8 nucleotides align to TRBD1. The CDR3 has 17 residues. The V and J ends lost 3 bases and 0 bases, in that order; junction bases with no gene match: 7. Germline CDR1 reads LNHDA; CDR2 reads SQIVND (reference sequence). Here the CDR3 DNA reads TGTGCCAGTAGTATTTCCCGGACAGGGAGCTCTGGAAACACCATATATTTT. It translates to CASSISRTGSSGNTIYF.

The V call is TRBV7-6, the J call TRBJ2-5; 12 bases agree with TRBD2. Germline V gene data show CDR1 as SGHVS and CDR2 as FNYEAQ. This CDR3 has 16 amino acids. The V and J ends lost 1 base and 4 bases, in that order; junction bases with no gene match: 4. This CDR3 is CASSLVSTSGGETQYF. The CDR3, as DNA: TGTGCCAGCAGCTTAGTATCGACTAGCGGGGGAGAGACCCAGTACTTC.

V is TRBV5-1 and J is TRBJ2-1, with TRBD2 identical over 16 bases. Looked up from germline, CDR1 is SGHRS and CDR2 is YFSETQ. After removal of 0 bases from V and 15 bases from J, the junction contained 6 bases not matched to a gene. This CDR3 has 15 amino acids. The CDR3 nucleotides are TGCGCCAGCAGCTTGGCCGGGACTAGCGGGGGGGCCCCGTTCTTC. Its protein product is CASSLAGTSGGAPFF.

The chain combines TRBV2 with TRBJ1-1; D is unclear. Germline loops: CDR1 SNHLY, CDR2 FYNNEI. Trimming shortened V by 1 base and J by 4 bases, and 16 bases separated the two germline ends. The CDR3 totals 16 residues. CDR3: CASSEEAISVGTEAFF. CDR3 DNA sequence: TGTGCCAGCAGTGAAGAGGCCATCTCTGTGGGCACTGAAGCTTTCTTT.

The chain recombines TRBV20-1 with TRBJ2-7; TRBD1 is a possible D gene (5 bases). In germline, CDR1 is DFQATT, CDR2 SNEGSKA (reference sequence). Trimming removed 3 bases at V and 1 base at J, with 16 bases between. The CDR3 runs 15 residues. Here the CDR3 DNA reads TGCAGTGCTAGTAGGGGATCCAACCCTTCCTACGAGCAGTACTTC. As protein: CSASRGSNPSYEQYF.

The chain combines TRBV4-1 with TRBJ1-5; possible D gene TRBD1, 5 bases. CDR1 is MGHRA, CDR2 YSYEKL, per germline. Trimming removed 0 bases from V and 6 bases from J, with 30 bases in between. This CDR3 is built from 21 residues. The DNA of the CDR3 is TGCGCCAGCAGCCAAGAAGGGACCTCCGGGTCGTACTTAGGCGGGGGTCAGCCCCAGCATTTT. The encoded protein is CASSQEGTSGSYLGGGQPQHF.

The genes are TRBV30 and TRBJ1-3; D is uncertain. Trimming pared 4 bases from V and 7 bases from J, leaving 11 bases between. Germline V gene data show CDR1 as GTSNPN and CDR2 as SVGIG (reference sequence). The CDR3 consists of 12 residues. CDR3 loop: CAWKALGNTIYF. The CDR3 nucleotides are TGTGCCTGGAAGGCCCTGGGGAACACCATATATTTT.

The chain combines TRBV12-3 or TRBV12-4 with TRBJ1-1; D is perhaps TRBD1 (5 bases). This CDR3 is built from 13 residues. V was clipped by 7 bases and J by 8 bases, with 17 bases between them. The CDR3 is CASNPSGSSEAFF. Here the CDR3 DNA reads TGTGCCAGCAACCCCTCAGGGAGCTCCGAAGCTTTCTTT.